Detailed here is one TCR beta chain. Sequenced by immunoSEQ multiplex PCR; TCRdb stores in-frame clones only, minus some. This sample has around 230,000 clones, with approximately 83% found just once. The data belong to a study of blood T cell repertoires in COVID-19. The ends were cut back, 6 bases at V and 4 bases at J, with 10 bases in the middle. The length of the CDR3 is 13 residues. The chain is built from TRBV12-3 or TRBV12-4 and TRBJ1-5, with TRBD1 as a possible D gene (5 bases). The source material was peripheral blood. The source of this sequence is a woman over 75 with acute or convalescent COVID-19. CDR3: CASSLQGNQPQHF. The CDR3 DNA reads as TGTGCCAGCAGCCTTCAGGGAAATCAGCCCCAGCATTTT.